One sample yielded the 27 T cell receptor beta chains listed below, sequenced in a study of T cell responses to AZD1222 COVID-19 vaccine. TCRdb keeps only in-frame clones here, not all; method: immunoSEQ multiplex PCR. The data hold 80,000 or so clones, with roughly 90% observed a single time. The sequencing here drew on peripheral blood, taken on day 0 of MenACWY control vaccination. All receptors derive from an adult in good health.

The V call is TRBV19, the J call TRBJ2-7; possible D gene TRBD2, 6 bases. The CDR3 spans 15 residues. Germline V gene data show CDR1 as LNHDA and CDR2 as SQIVND (reference sequence). Trimming removed 5 bases at V and 0 bases at J, with 14 bases between. CDR3 nucleotides: TGTGCCAGTAGTCCCGTCCAGGGAGGCTCCTACGAGCAGTACTTC. The encoded protein is CASSPVQGGSYEQYF.

A few counts support this clone. CDR3 protein: CASSSPQGLEMSTDTQYF. The CDR3 coding sequence is TGTGCCAGCAGCTCCCCCCAGGGACTTGAAATGAGCACAGATACGCAGTATTTT. The V gene is TRBV11-2, the J gene TRBJ2-3; tentatively, D is TRBD2 (6 bases). V lost 4 bases and J 0 bases, leaving 20 bases between the germline ends. The CDR3 sequence is 18 residues long. Germline-derived CDR1 and CDR2 are SGHAT and FQNNGV.

This sequence joins TRBV13 and TRBJ2-5, with D hard to call. This CDR3 has 17 amino acids. V gave up 2 bases and J gave up 2 bases, with 18 bases separating them. Per germline, CDR1 PRHDT and CDR2 FYEKMQ (reference sequence). DNA for the CDR3: TGTGCCAGCAGCTTAAGTCCCCGTCCAGATATACAAGAGACCCAGTACTTC. Encoded protein: CASSLSPRPDIQETQYF.

This clone was detected once. This chain uses TRBV3-1 (or the pseudogene TRBV3-2) with TRBJ1-1; D unclear. From germline, CDR1 is LGHDT and CDR2 YNNKEL (reference sequence). CDR3 length: 13 residues. V was shortened by 3 bases and J by 10 bases, with 15 bases between the two germline ends. The CDR3 coding sequence is TGTGCCAGCAGCCATACAGATACCATGGGAGCTTTCTTT. It specifies CASSHTDTMGAFF.

The chain links TRBV7-6 to TRBJ2-5; no reliable D call. This CDR3 is 15 amino acids long. CDR1 and CDR2 from the germline V gene are SGHVS and FNYEAQ. V lost 0 bases, J lost 2 bases, and 10 bases lay in between. This CDR3 is CASSLALQIQETQYF. CDR3 coding DNA: TGTGCCAGCAGCTTAGCGCTACAGATTCAAGAGACCCAGTACTTC.

The chain employs TRBV7-9 and TRBJ2-3, with 7 bases aligning to TRBD2. This CDR3 comprises 15 residues. Germline V gives CDR1 SEHNR, CDR2 FQNEAQ (reference sequence). After removal of 0 bases from V and 2 bases from J, the junction contained 2 bases not matched to a gene. Here the CDR3 reads CASSLASGTTDTQYF. DNA of the CDR3: TGTGCCAGCAGCTTAGCCAGCGGGACCACAGATACGCAGTATTTT.

The rearrangement joins TRBV9 to TRBJ2-3; TRBD2 agrees at 9 bases. The germline V gene encodes CDR1 SGDLS and CDR2 YYNGEE. J gave up 1 base and V 4 bases, and 4 bases lay outside the gene matches. The CDR3 spans 15 residues. The CDR3, as DNA: TGTGCCAGCAGCCTCGAGCGGGGGGGCACAGATACGCAGTATTTT. This gives the protein CASSLERGGTDTQYF.

The chain couples TRBV5-4 to TRBJ1-6; TRBD1 might be the D (5 bases). This CDR3 contains 15 residues. Trimming cost V 3 bases and J 10 bases, with 17 bases left between them. The germline gives CDR1 SGHNT, CDR2 YYREEE (reference sequence). CDR3 region: CASSSQEGLGSPLHF. The DNA for the CDR3 is TGTGCCAGCAGCTCCCAGGAGGGGCTGGGGTCACCCCTCCACTTT.

There are a few counts of this clone. This chain joins TRBV4-1 and TRBJ2-2; 14 nucleotides line up with TRBD2. Unmatched junction bases numbered 7, after V lost 1 base and J lost 6 bases. The CDR3 consists of 18 residues. Germline V gene data show CDR1 as MGHRA and CDR2 as YSYEKL. The CDR3 region is CASSQAGLAGAVSGELFF. Here the CDR3 DNA reads TGCGCCAGCAGCCAAGCGGGACTAGCGGGGGCCGTCTCCGGGGAGCTGTTTTTT.

The chain recombines TRBV6-5 with TRBJ1-5; D is possibly TRBD1 (6 bases). The V gene lost 4 bases and the J gene lost 4 bases, with 11 bases spanning the gap. The CDR3 has 14 amino acids. The germline V gene has CDR1 MNHEY and CDR2 SVGAGI. CDR3 in DNA: TGTGCCAGCAGTTCACGGACAGCTAATCAGCCCCAGCATTTT. Translating gives CASSSRTANQPQHF.

The gene calls are TRBV18 and TRBJ2-7; D is uncertain. The CDR3 is 13 amino acids. The germline V gene encodes CDR1 KGHSH and CDR2 LQKENI. V was shortened by 3 bases and J by 4 bases, with 10 bases between the two germline ends. CDR3 bases: TGTGCCAGCTCACCGCAGACTGCTTACGAGCAGTACTTC. It encodes CASSPQTAYEQYF.

V is TRBV19 and J is TRBJ1-2; D may be TRBD1 (5 bases). Per germline, CDR1 LNHDA and CDR2 SQIVND (reference sequence). This CDR3 has 14 residues. Trimming left V 3 bases short and J 4 bases short, with 12 bases between. The CDR3, as DNA: TGTGCCAGTAGTATTACAGGAAACCTCTATGGCTACACCTTC. Its translation: CASSITGNLYGYTF.

The V call is TRBV9, the J call TRBJ1-1; possibly TRBD1 for D (5 bases). Trimming took off 3 bases at V and 7 bases at J, with 13 bases between the two ends. This CDR3 is 13 amino acids long. Germline values: CDR1 SGDLS, CDR2 YYNGEE. The CDR3 loop is CASSAGTPSEAFF. The CDR3 DNA reads as TGTGCCAGCAGCGCCGGGACTCCGAGTGAAGCTTTCTTT.

The chain links TRBV5-1 to TRBJ2-4; D may be TRBD2 (5 bases). The CDR3 spans 15 residues. Germline assignment: CDR1 SGHRS and CDR2 YFSETQ. Trimming took 7 bases from V and 6 from J, leaving 20 bases between them. Here the CDR3 DNA reads TGCGCCAGCGCCACCCTAGCCGGTTCGGGAAACATTCAGTACTTC. Translated, it gives CASATLAGSGNIQYF.

The chain links TRBV3-1 (or the pseudogene TRBV3-2) to TRBJ1-1; D is uncertain. CDR3 length equals 16 residues. The V end was cut by 1 base, the J end by 2 bases, with 14 bases between. Germline lookup yields CDR1 LGHDT and CDR2 YNNKEL (reference sequence). The CDR3 reads CASSQAGRAGNTEAFF. CDR3 bases: TGTGCCAGCAGCCAAGCGGGTCGGGCAGGTAACACTGAAGCTTTCTTT.

The chain recombines TRBV27 with TRBJ2-3; D ambiguous. The V and J ends lost 3 bases and 7 bases respectively, with 14 bases between them. This CDR3 is 14 amino acids long. Germline CDR1 reads MNHEY; CDR2 reads SMNVEV (reference sequence). The CDR3 loop is CASSFTILRNTQYF. As DNA, the CDR3 is TGTGCCAGCAGTTTCACTATCCTCCGTAATACGCAGTATTTT.

The rearrangement joins TRBV9 to TRBJ1-4; D is unclear. In germline, CDR1 is SGDLS, CDR2 YYNGEE. This CDR3 has 14 amino acids. V gave up 0 bases and J gave up 10 bases, with 13 bases separating them. The CDR3: CASSVGTEGTKLFF. CDR3 bases: TGTGCCAGCAGCGTAGGTACCGAGGGAACAAAACTGTTTTTT. The full variable domain, with the rest looked up from reference TRBV9 and TRBJ1-4, is DSGVTQTPKHLITATGQRVTLRCSPRSGDLSVYWYQQSLDQGLQFLIQYYNGEERAKGNILERFSAQQFPDLHSELNLSSLELGDSALYFCASSVGTEGTKLFFGSGTQLSVL.

The chain carries TRBV5-5 and TRBJ2-4, with 7 bases aligning to TRBD1. The V gene end was trimmed by 3 bases and the J gene end by 2 bases; junction bases not matched to a gene: 2. The CDR3 is 14 residues long. CDR1 SGHKS and CDR2 YYEKEE come from the germline V gene (reference sequence). CDR3 bases: TGTGCCAGCAGCTGGACAGGCACCAAAAACATTCAGTACTTC. Translating it yields CASSWTGTKNIQYF.

This chain uses TRBV28 with TRBJ2-7; no firm D call. The CDR3 spans 14 residues. V gave up 7 bases and J gave up 0 bases, with 13 bases separating them. CDR1 MDHEN and CDR2 SYDVKM come from the germline V gene. In nucleotides, the CDR3 is TGTGCCAGCACTAGGGCGATAGGCTCCTACGAGCAGTACTTC. Translation gives CASTRAIGSYEQYF.

This clone has only a few counts. Its ends do not fully match the called genes, so a read error is possible. V is TRBV6-1 and J is TRBJ1-1; 9 bases are a match to TRBD1. The CDR3 extends over 15 amino acids. CDR1 is MNHNS, CDR2 SASEGT, per germline. As DNA, the CDR3 is TGTGCCAGCAGTGATGGGACAGGGACGAACGCTGAAGCTTTCTTT. Translation: CASSDGTGTNAEAFF.

The chain joins TRBV5-4 to TRBJ1-1, with TRBD1 matching 10 bases. Trimming cost V 4 bases and J 7 bases; bases outside gene matches: 10. The germline V gene has CDR1 SGHNT and CDR2 YYREEE (reference sequence). The CDR3 length is 15 residues. In nucleotides, the CDR3 is TGTGCCAGCAGCATGAAGGGACAGGGGACTAATGAAGCTTTCTTT. Its protein is CASSMKGQGTNEAFF.

V usage is TRBV30 and J usage is TRBJ1-5; D unclear. Trimming removed 2 bases at V and 3 bases at J, with 14 bases between. The CDR3 has 15 amino acids. The germline gives CDR1 GTSNPN, CDR2 SVGIG (reference sequence). DNA of the CDR3: TGTGCCTGGAGTCTCGCGGGAGATACCAATCAGCCCCAGCATTTT. Translated: CAWSLAGDTNQPQHF.

The rearrangement links TRBV7-6 to TRBJ1-6, with 8 bases identical to TRBD1. The junction had 9 bases not matched to a gene; V was cut back by 5 bases and J by 9 bases. The CDR3 loop spans 15 amino acids. Germline V CDR1 and CDR2: SGHVS, FNYEAQ. The CDR3 DNA sequence: TGTGCCAGCAGCCAGGCCAGGGGGCGAGGTTCACCCCTCCACTTT. Protein product: CASSQARGRGSPLHF.

J is TRBJ1-3 and V is TRBV7-2; the D is unclear. Between the trimmed V and J ends, which lost 3 bases and 4 bases, there was a span of 16 bases. This CDR3 comprises 16 residues. CDR1 is SGHTA and CDR2 is FQGNSA in the germline V gene. Here the CDR3 DNA reads TGTGCCAGCAGCTTGGACTCCGGCCCCTCGGGAAACACCATATATTTT. Amino acid sequence: CASSLDSGPSGNTIYF.

The chain links TRBV7-2 to TRBJ2-7; 11 bases agree with TRBD1. Looked up from germline, CDR1 is SGHTA and CDR2 is FQGNSA. With 4 bases clipped from V and 3 bases from J, the junction kept 5 bases outside the gene matches. The CDR3 is 15 residues long. The DNA of the CDR3 is TGTGCCAGCAGCTCCGGGACAGGGGGATTCTACGAGCAGTACTTC. Protein: CASSSGTGGFYEQYF.

The chain joins TRBV24-1 to TRBJ1-5, with 8 bases aligning to TRBD1. Germline trimming cut 9 bases from V and 0 bases from J; bases unmatched to any gene: 6. CDR3 length: 15 amino acids. From germline, CDR1 is KGHDR and CDR2 SFDVKD. The CDR3 coding sequence is TGTGCCACCCAGTGGGACAGGTATAGCAATCAGCCCCAGCATTTT. This codes for CATQWDRYSNQPQHF.

The chain has TRBV30 and TRBJ1-4; D is undetermined. The CDR3 has 15 amino acids. Germline assignment: CDR1 GTSNPN and CDR2 SVGIG (reference sequence). Trimming removed 0 bases at V and 5 bases at J, with 13 bases between. CDR3 residues: CAWSVLGQMNEKLFF. In nucleotides, the CDR3 is TGTGCCTGGAGTGTATTGGGCCAGATGAATGAAAAACTGTTTTTT.